This T cell receptor beta chain was documented in a study of T-cell reconstitution after alpha-beta-depleted transplantation in children. This clonotype turned up a few times. Germline loops: CDR1 SGHDN, CDR2 FVKESK. The CDR3 loop spans 13 amino acids. The V end lost 8 bases, the J end lost 0 bases, and 10 bases lay between the germline ends. Unique molecular identifiers were used to barcode this TCRbeta library. TCRdb fed the PCR reads into MiXCR, producing one record per CDR3 protein. Found here are about 690,000 distinct CDR3 sequences, roughly 15% of them singletons; the top ten hold 1.1%. V usage is TRBV14 and J usage is TRBJ1-2; TRBD1 is a possible D gene (5 bases). The receptor comes from a human donor who donated a stem cell graft to a child with acute myeloid leukemia. Specimen: PBMCs from the stem cell graft donor, collected from the stem cell graft. Here the CDR3 reads CASYGGPNYGYTF. CDR3 bases: TGTGCCAGCTACGGGGGACCTAACTATGGCTACACCTTC.